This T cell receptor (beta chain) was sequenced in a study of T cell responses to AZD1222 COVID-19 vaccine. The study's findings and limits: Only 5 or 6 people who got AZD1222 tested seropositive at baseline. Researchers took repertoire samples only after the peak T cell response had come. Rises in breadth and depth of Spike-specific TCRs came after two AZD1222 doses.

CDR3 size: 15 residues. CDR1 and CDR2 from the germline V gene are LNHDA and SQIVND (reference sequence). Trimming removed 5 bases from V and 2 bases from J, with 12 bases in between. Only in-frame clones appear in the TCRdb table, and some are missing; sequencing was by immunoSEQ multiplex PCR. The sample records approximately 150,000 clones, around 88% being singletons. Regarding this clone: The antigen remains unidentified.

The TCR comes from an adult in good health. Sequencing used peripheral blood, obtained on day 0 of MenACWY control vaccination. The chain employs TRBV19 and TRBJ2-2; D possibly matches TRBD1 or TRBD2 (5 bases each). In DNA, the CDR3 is TGTGCCAGTAGTTCCGGGGCTCGAAACACCGGGGAGCTGTTTTTT. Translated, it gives CASSSGARNTGELFF.